The entry that follows covers one T cell receptor (beta chain) sequence. Its antigen is unknown. These data originate in a study of blood T cells in healthy people across ages. Study results and caveats: Age advanced and TCR beta diversity per million T cells fell, roughly linearly.

With 5 bases clipped from V and 5 bases from J, the junction kept 2 bases outside the gene matches. CDR1 and CDR2 from the germline V gene are SGHTA and FQGNSA. This CDR3 has 13 amino acids. A second about 7 to 12 cycle PCR used barcoded and J-beta primers. In TCRdb, the 5' RACE reads were re-called with MiXCR into one record per CDR3 protein. The sample lists a few hundred thousand distinct CDR3 sequences, approximately 25% occurring once. The sequence came from a woman between 65 and 79 years old in good health. This chain connects TRBV7-2 to TRBJ1-1, with 10 nucleotides matching TRBD1. Sequencing was carried out using blood. The DNA of the CDR3 is TGTGCCAGCAGCATGGACAGGGGGACTGAAGCTTTCTTT. Protein product: CASSMDRGTEAFF.